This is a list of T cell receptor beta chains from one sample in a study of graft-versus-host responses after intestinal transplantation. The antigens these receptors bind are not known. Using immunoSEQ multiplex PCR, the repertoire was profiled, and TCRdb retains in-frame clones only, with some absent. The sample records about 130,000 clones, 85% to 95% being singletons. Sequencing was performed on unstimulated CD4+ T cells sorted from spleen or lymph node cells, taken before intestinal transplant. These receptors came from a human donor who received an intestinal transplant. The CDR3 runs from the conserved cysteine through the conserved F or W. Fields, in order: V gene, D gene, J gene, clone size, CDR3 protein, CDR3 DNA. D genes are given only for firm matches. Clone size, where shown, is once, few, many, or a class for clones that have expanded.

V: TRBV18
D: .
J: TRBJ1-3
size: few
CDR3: CASSPSPGAGNTIYF
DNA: TGTGCCAGCTCACCGTCCCCAGGGGCTGGAAACACCATATATTTT

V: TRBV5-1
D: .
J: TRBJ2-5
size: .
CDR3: CASSSKTGGETQYF
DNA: TGCGCCAGCAGCTCAAAGACAGGCGGGGAGACCCAGTACTTC

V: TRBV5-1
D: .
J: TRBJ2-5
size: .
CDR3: CASSLGGGRETQYF
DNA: TGCGCCAGCAGCTTGGGGGGGGGCCGGGAGACCCAGTACTTC

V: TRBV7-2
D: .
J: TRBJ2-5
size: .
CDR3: CASSFRLTQETQYF
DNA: TGTGCCAGCAGCTTCCGACTAACCCAAGAGACCCAGTACTTC

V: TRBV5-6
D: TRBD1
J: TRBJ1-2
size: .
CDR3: CASSVKGQALGYTF
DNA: TGTGCCAGCAGCGTAAAGGGACAGGCGCTAGGCTACACCTTC

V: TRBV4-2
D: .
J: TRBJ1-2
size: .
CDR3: CASSQEKGVHWGYTF
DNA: TGTGCCAGCAGCCAAGAGAAGGGGGTCCATTGGGGCTACACCTTC

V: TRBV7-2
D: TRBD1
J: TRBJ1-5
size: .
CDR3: CASSRGQGQPQHF
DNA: TGTGCCAGCAGCCGAGGACAGGGACAGCCCCAGCATTTT

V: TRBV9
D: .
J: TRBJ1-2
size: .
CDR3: CASSVVDGAVAF
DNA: TGTGCCAGCAGCGTAGTGGACGGGGCTGTCGCCTTC

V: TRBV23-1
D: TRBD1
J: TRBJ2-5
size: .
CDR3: CASSQCPGGGSETQYF
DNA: TGCGCCAGCAGTCAATGCCCAGGGGGCGGATCTGAGACCCAGTACTTC

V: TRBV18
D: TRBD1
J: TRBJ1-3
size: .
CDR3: CASSQGQASSGNTIYF
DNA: TGTGCCAGCTCCCAGGGACAGGCATCCTCTGGAAACACCATATATTTT

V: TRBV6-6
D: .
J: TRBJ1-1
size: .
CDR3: CASSTQGTEAFF
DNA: TGTGCCAGCAGCACCCAGGGAACTGAAGCTTTCTTT